Included here is one TCR beta chain sequence, with context. Its target is unknown. The source of the sample is a study of T cells in Graves' hyperthyroidism and ophthalmopathy. Study at large: At the time of initial diagnosis and before any treatment, peripheral blood was collected.

Study conclusions and caveats: The model made its ophthalmopathy prediction, and onset followed a median around six months later.

Amplification targeted TCR beta CDR3 regions from RNA transcripts. RT-PCR in the first round (using the HTBI primer set) targeted the TCR CDR3. Each CDR3 protein gets one entry after TCRdb re-called the multiplex PCR reads with MiXCR. The sample contains around 350,000 distinct CDR3 sequences, approximately 17% of which appear only once. The source is a woman in her 30s with Graves' hyperthyroidism that later progressed to Graves' ophthalmopathy. The specimen was blood.

CDR3: CAQTDSFTDTQYF. The CDR3, as DNA: TGTGCCCAAACGGACAGCTTCACAGATACGCAGTATTTT. The chain uses TRBV30 and TRBJ2-3, with D maybe TRBD1 (6 bases). Germline loops: CDR1 GTSNPN, CDR2 SVGIG (reference sequence). The germline V and J ends were trimmed by 8 bases and 2 bases, with 14 bases remaining between them. The CDR3 spans 13 residues.